The clone carrying this TCR beta chain was picked up a small number of times. As yet, its antigen is unknown. The record originates from a study of beta chain features in type 1 diabetes. CDR3 length: 17 residues. Germline V gene lookup returns CDR1 ENHRY and CDR2 SYGVKD. V was trimmed by 4 bases and J by 4 bases, leaving 22 bases between them. General study findings and limits: Overrepresentation of cells with high TCR expression could result from cDNA sequencing. All four CD4+ subsets from Type 1 diabetes patients carried moderately but significantly shorter TCRB CDR3s. VDJ junctions from type 1 diabetes patients carried fewer insertions and larger deletions.

Isolated RNA was reverse transcribed in full, so expressed TCRB transcripts were sequenced. Sequenced by immunoSEQ multiplex PCR; TCRdb stores in-frame clones only, minus some. The table has over 500,000 clones, around a sixth seen once. The V gene is TRBV10-3, the J gene TRBJ2-5; D may match TRBD1 or TRBD2 (8 bases each). This sequence was found in a man aged 18 to 35 in good health. The sequenced sample was naive CD4+ T cells from blood. The CDR3 nucleotides read TGTGCCATCAGTGGGGGACAGGCTGGGAGCGGGAGAGAGACCCAGTACTTC. Its translation: CAISGGQAGSGRETQYF.